This T cell receptor beta chain was documented in a study of T cell changes during pregnancy in multiple sclerosis. Repertoires were generated with immunoSEQ multiplex PCR, while TCRdb's copy carries only in-frame clones and drops some. The sample has about 45,000 clones, about nine tenths seen once. Germline V CDR1 and CDR2: SGHNT, YYREEE (reference sequence). V dropped 5 bases and J dropped 8 bases, with 17 bases sitting between them. The CDR3 has 14 residues. This receptor was identified in a female donor with multiple sclerosis, enrolled in a pregnancy study. The V gene is TRBV5-4, the J gene TRBJ2-1; D is unclear. The material was CD4+ T cells from peripheral blood mononuclear cells, obtained before pregnancy. The CDR3 here is CASRAYSSNHEQFF. The CDR3, as DNA: TGTGCCAGCAGGGCTTATTCTTCCAACCATGAGCAGTTCTTC.